Listed below are T cell receptor beta chains from one sample, sequenced in a study of T cells after yellow fever vaccination. TCRdb analysed the 5' RACE reads with MiXCR anew, one entry per CDR3 protein. The repertoire holds roughly 63,000 distinct CDR3 sequences, with approximately 7.4% as singletons. The sequenced sample was CD8+ T cells sorted from PBMCs, obtained 15 days after the yellow fever booster vaccination. The origin of the receptors is a man aged 25 to 40 who received the YFV17D yellow fever vaccine. CDR3s include the opening cysteine and the closing phenylalanine or tryptophan. D genes are given only for firm matches. Clone size appears in some rows only: once, few, many, or a class for an expanded clone.

TRBV20-1	medium-sized	TRBJ2-7	.	TGCAGTGCTAGAGATCCCCTTGACGGGACGGCCTACGAGCAGTACTTC	CSARDPLDGTAYEQYF
TRBV7-9	many	TRBJ1-4	TRBD1	TGTGCCAGCAACCCCGAACAGGGGTACGAAGAAAAACTGTTTTTT	CASNPEQGYEEKLFF
TRBV6-5	many	TRBJ2-3	.	TGTGCCAGCAGTTACCTGGGCGGGACTCCAGATACGCAGTATTTT	CASSYLGGTPDTQYF
TRBV20-1	many	TRBJ1-5	.	TGCAGTGCTATGTGGGTTCAGGGGACCCAGCATTTT	CSAMWVQGTQHF
TRBV6-5	many	TRBJ1-2	.	TGTGCCAGCAGTTACGGCGCGGAGATGGGAGGCTACACCTTC	CASSYGAEMGGYTF
TRBV24-1	many	TRBJ2-1	.	TGTGCCACCAGTGATTTGAGACGGGAGCAGTTCTTC	CATSDLRREQFF
TRBV6-2/TRBV6-3	few	TRBJ1-1	.	TGTGCCAGCAGTCTAACCCAAGGGGGGGGTGAAGCTTTCTTT	CASSLTQGGGEAFF
TRBV12-3/TRBV12-4	many	TRBJ2-7	TRBD2	TGTGCCAGCAGTTCTGCTAGCGGGGTCTACGAGCAGTACTTC	CASSSASGVYEQYF
TRBV19	many	TRBJ2-7	.	TGTGCCAGTAGTATAACAGGGAGCTCCTACGAGCAGTACTTC	CASSITGSSYEQYF
TRBV4-3	.	TRBJ2-5	TRBD2	TGCGCCAGCAGCCTGCTTAGCGGGCTGGCCGAGTACTTC	CASSLLSGLAEYF
TRBV27	many	TRBJ2-6	.	TGTGCCAGCAGTTACACAGCCTCTGGGGCCAACGTCCTGACTTTC	CASSYTASGANVLTF
TRBV29-1	many	TRBJ2-3	TRBD2	TGCAGCGTTGTTGCGACTAGCGGGAGCCCAGATACGCAGTATTTT	CSVVATSGSPDTQYF
TRBV9	few	TRBJ2-1	.	TGTGCCAGCAGCCTTTTCGGAGGGCCCGACAATGAGCAGTTCTTC	CASSLFGGPDNEQFF
TRBV27	many	TRBJ2-2	TRBD2	TGTGCCAGCAGTCTCTGGGGGGGGAGGACCGGGGAGCTGTTTTTT	CASSLWGGRTGELFF
TRBV6-2/TRBV6-3	many	TRBJ2-7	.	TGTGCCAGCAGTTACTTAACCCCCGCGGGGGCAACCCTTCTCTACGAGCAGTACTTC	CASSYLTPAGATLLYEQYF
TRBV20-1	many	TRBJ2-3	.	TGCAGTGCTAGGGAGGTATACACAGATACGCAGTATTTT	CSAREVYTDTQYF
TRBV5-5	many	TRBJ2-3	.	TGTGCCAGCAGCTTGCCCTACACAGATACGCAGTATTTT	CASSLPYTDTQYF
TRBV7-2	many	TRBJ2-2	TRBD2	TGTGCCAGCACTGGGGGGACTAGCGGGAGAACCGGGGAGCTGTTTTTT	CASTGGTSGRTGELFF
TRBV6-5	many	TRBJ2-1	TRBD2	TGTGCCAGCAGTTACTCGATAGGGACTAGCGGGAGAAATGAGCAGTTCTTC	CASSYSIGTSGRNEQFF
TRBV29-1	many	TRBJ2-5	.	TGCAGCGTTGAGGGAGGGGGCCCCGGCCCGGGCGTAGAGACCCAGTACTTC	CSVEGGGPGPGVETQYF
TRBV7-9	many	TRBJ2-1	.	TGTGCCAGCAGCTTCGAAGACGGCAATGAGCAGTTCTTC	CASSFEDGNEQFF
TRBV9	many	TRBJ2-3	.	TGTGCCAGCAGCGTAGCGCTAGTCACTAGCACAGATACGCAGTATTTT	CASSVALVTSTDTQYF
TRBV20-1	.	TRBJ2-5	TRBD1	TGCAGTGCTAGCCACTCCCCGACAGGGCAAGAGACCCAGTACTTC	CSASHSPTGQETQYF
TRBV7-6	many	TRBJ2-1	.	TGTGCCAGCAGCTTAAGCGGAGGGTCCTACAATGAGCAGTTCTTC	CASSLSGGSYNEQFF
TRBV6-5	many	TRBJ1-4	.	TGTGCCAGCAGTTACTCCCTCGCTACACAAGATGAAAAACTGTTTTTT	CASSYSLATQDEKLFF
TRBV19	many	TRBJ2-7	.	TGTGCCAGTAGCTACTATCTGGGATCCTACGAGCAGTACTTC	CASSYYLGSYEQYF
TRBV6-2/TRBV6-3	many	TRBJ2-1	.	TGTGCCACCCACAGGGGGGAGGGTAGTGAGCAGTTCTTC	CATHRGEGSEQFF
TRBV7-6	many	TRBJ2-2	TRBD2	TGTGCCAGCAGCTTCGGAGCGGGAGAGGGCGGGGAGCTGTTTTTT	CASSFGAGEGGELFF
TRBV9	many	TRBJ2-1	.	TGTGCCAGCAGCGTAGTTGAGTATTTCGGCAATGAGCAGTTCTTC	CASSVVEYFGNEQFF
TRBV28	many	TRBJ1-4	.	TGTGCCAGCAGTTTTCCGGAACAGGATGAAAAACTGTTTTTT	CASSFPEQDEKLFF
TRBV27	many	TRBJ2-5	.	TGTGCCAGCAGTTTATTAAGCGGTCAAGAGACCCAGTACTTC	CASSLLSGQETQYF
TRBV14	many	TRBJ2-3	.	TGTGCCAGCAGCCAGGCCTTCCGCTCAGATACGCAGTATTTT	CASSQAFRSDTQYF
TRBV6-2/TRBV6-3	many	TRBJ2-1	.	TGTGCCAGCAGTGCCTCTAGAGACCTCTACAATGAGCAGTTCTTC	CASSASRDLYNEQFF
TRBV28	many	TRBJ2-1	TRBD1	TGTGCCAGCAGTACCCCGGACAGGGGCTATGAGCAGTTCTTC	CASSTPDRGYEQFF
TRBV14	many	TRBJ2-3	TRBD2	TGTGCCAGCAGCCAAGACTTTGGACTAGCGGGAGTTACGCAGTATTTT	CASSQDFGLAGVTQYF
TRBV5-6	many	TRBJ2-7	.	TGTGCCAGCAGCCGCCTCTTTCCAGCGAACTACGAGCAGTACTTC	CASSRLFPANYEQYF
TRBV4-3	many	TRBJ2-7	TRBD1	TGCGCCAGCAGCCCCGGGCAGGGGGCATCATACGAGCAGTACTTC	CASSPGQGASYEQYF
TRBV4-2	many	TRBJ2-7	.	TGTGCCAGCAGCCAAGTAGGGATATACGAGCAGTACTTC	CASSQVGIYEQYF
TRBV29-1	many	TRBJ2-3	.	TGCAGCGTTGCATCCAGCTCCTGGGAACGGGAGTCCCACACAGATACGCAGTATTTT	CSVASSSWERESHTDTQYF
TRBV7-3	many	TRBJ2-3	.	TGTGCCAGCAGCTGGACGGTTTCGTTCACAGATACGCAGTATTTT	CASSWTVSFTDTQYF
TRBV6-5	many	TRBJ2-5	.	TGTGCCAGCAGTTACGGTCCAGGGGTGGGACAAGAGACCCAGTACTTC	CASSYGPGVGQETQYF
TRBV20-1	many	TRBJ2-1	TRBD2	TGCAGTGCTAGAGACCAGACTAGCGGGACCTTACAGGAGCAGTTCTTC	CSARDQTSGTLQEQFF
TRBV7-8	many	TRBJ2-1	.	TGTGCCAGCAGCTTAGCGCCCCTCGGTGAGCAGTTCTTC	CASSLAPLGEQFF
TRBV15	many	TRBJ2-1	.	TGTGCCACCAGGGGCCCCTTGGGTGAGCAGTTCTTC	CATRGPLGEQFF
TRBV28	many	TRBJ2-1	.	TGTGCCAGCAGTTCGCAACAGGAGGGTGGCGGGAAAAGGAAGGCGTCCTACAATGAGCAGTTCTTC	CASSSQQEGGGKRKASYNEQFF
TRBV20-1	many	TRBJ2-7	.	TGCAGTGCTAGAGCAGCAACATCAGCTCGTACCTACGAGCAGTACTTC	CSARAATSARTYEQYF
TRBV18	many	TRBJ2-5	.	TGTGCCAGCTCACCTGAGGACAGACCACAAGAGACCCAGTACTTC	CASSPEDRPQETQYF
TRBV15	many	TRBJ2-2	TRBD2	TGTGCCACCAGCAGAGATCGGGGGGACGGGGAGCTGTTTTTT	CATSRDRGDGELFF
TRBV4-3	many	TRBJ2-7	TRBD1	TGCGCCAGCAGCCCCAGCCTTGGGGACAGCTTCTTTGGCGAGCAGTACTTC	CASSPSLGDSFFGEQYF
TRBV7-7	many	TRBJ2-3	.	TGTGCTAGCAGCTTTGGGCCTCTTGGGACGCAGTATTTT	CASSFGPLGTQYF
TRBV5-1	many	TRBJ1-1	.	TGCGCCAGCAGCTCGGGCGGCGAAGCTTTCTTT	CASSSGGEAFF
TRBV6-1	few	TRBJ2-1	TRBD2	TGTGCCAGCAGCGACCGGGACTACTCGAACAATGAGCAGTTCTTC	CASSDRDYSNNEQFF
TRBV27	many	TRBJ2-7	TRBD2	TGTGCCAGCAGTTTATTTGGGACTACTTCCTACGAGCAGTACTTC	CASSLFGTTSYEQYF
TRBV12-3/TRBV12-4	many	TRBJ2-1	TRBD2	TGTGCCAGCACCCTTAGCGGGAGCACTGAGCAGTTCTTC	CASTLSGSTEQFF
TRBV9	.	TRBJ1-1	.	TGTGCCAGCAGCGTAGGTGGGGGGGGGATGAACACTGAAGCTTTCTTT	CASSVGGGGMNTEAFF